This TCR beta chain came from a study of beta chain features in type 1 diabetes. Study-level results: Type 1 diabetes patients showed a moderate but significant shortening of TCRB CDR3s in all four CD4+ subsets. Resolution of whether HLA type affects TCRB rearrangement was not achieved here.

The CDR3 contains 13 residues. Trimming removed 5 bases at V and 6 bases at J, with 11 bases between. The germline V gene encodes CDR1 SNHLY and CDR2 FYNNEI. Isolated RNA was reverse transcribed in full, so expressed TCRB transcripts were sequenced. Naive, central memory and regulatory T cell samples averaged around 3.8 million reads. The table came from immunoSEQ multiplex PCR; TCRdb's copy has only in-frame clones and leaves some out. The table includes about 350,000 clones, 20% detected once. This clone came up a few times. The antigen remains unidentified. The chain links TRBV2 to TRBJ1-5; D gene unclear. Specimen: naive CD4+ T cells from blood. This clonotype was sampled from a woman aged 18-29 years in good health. The CDR3 nucleotides read TGTGCCAGCAGTAAGCAGGCCCTTCAGCCCCAGCATTTT. Residues: CASSKQALQPQHF. The full variable domain, in which reference TRBV2 and TRBJ1-5 provide the parts outside the CDR3, is EPEVTQTPSHQVTQMGQEVILRCVPISNHLYFYWYRQILGQKVEFLVSFYNNEISEKSEIFDDQFSVERPDGSNFTLKIRSTKLEDSAMYFCASSKQALQPQHFGDGTRLSIL.